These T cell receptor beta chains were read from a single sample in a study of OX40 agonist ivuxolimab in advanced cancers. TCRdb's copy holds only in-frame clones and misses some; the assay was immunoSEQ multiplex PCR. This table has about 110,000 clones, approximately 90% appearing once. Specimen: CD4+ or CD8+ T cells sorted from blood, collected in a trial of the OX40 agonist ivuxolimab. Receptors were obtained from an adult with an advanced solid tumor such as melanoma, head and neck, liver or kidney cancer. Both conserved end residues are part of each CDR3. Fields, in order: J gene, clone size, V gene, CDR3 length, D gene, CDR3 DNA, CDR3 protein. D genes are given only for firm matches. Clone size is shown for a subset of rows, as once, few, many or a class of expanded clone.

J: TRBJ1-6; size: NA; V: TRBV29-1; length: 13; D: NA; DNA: TGCAGCGGCGGGGAGGATGATAATTCACCCCTCCACTTT; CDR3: CSGGEDDNSPLHF
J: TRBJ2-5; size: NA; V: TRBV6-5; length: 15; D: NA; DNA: TGTGCCAGCAGTTACTTGGGGGCTGCTGAAGAGACCCAGTACTTC; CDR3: CASSYLGAAEETQYF
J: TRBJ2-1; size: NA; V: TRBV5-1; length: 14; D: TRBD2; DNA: TGCGCCAGCAGCTTGTTTGCGGGAGTGAATGAGCAGTTCTTC; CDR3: CASSLFAGVNEQFF
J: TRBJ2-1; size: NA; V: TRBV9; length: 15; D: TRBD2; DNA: TGTGCCAGCAGCCCACTAGCGGGAGACTACAATGAGCAGTTCTTC; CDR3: CASSPLAGDYNEQFF
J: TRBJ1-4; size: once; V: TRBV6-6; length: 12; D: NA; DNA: TGTGCCAGCGTACAGGGCGCTGCGGAACTGTTTTTT; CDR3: CASVQGAAELFF
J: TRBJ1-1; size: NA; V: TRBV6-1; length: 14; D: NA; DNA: TGTGCCAGCAGTTTTGGGACGAAGAACACTGAAGCTTTCTTT; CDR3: CASSFGTKNTEAFF
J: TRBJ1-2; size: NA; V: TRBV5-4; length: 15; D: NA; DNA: TGTGCCAGCAGCCCTCGCCTGGACGAGGGCTATGGCTACACCTTC; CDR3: CASSPRLDEGYGYTF
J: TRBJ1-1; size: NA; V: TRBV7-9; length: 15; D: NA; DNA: TGTGCCAGCAGCCCGACCATGGGGGGAGTCACTGAAGCTTTCTTT; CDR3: CASSPTMGGVTEAFF
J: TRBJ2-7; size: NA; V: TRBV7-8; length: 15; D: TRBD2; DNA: TGTGCCAGCAGCTTAGGTCGCGGGAGCTCCTACGAGCAGTACTTC; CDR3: CASSLGRGSSYEQYF
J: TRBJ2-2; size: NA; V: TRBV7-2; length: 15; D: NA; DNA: TGTGCCAGCAGCTTAGGCCAGGGGCTCACCGGGGAGCTGTTTTTT; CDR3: CASSLGQGLTGELFF
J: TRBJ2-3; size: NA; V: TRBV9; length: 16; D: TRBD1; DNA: TGTGCCAGCAGCACCCAAGGACAGGGGGAGTTCGATACGCAGTATTTT; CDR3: CASSTQGQGEFDTQYF
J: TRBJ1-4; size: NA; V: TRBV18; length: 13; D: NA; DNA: TGTGCCAGCTCACCGGGGGGAGGCGAAAAACTGTTTTTT; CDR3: CASSPGGGEKLFF
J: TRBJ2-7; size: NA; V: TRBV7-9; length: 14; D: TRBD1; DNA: TGTGCCAGCAGCTTAGGTTGGACAGGGGACGAGCAGTACTTC; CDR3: CASSLGWTGDEQYF
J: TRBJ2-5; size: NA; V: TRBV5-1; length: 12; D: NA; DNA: TGCGCCAGCAGGCAAGACCAAGAGACCCAGTACTTC; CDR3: CASRQDQETQYF
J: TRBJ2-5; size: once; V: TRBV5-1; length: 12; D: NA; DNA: TGCGCCAGCAGCTTGGATCTGGAGACCCAGTACTTC; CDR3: CASSLDLETQYF
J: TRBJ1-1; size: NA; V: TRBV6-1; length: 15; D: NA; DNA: TGTGCCAGCAGTGAGGGCAGGGTTATGAACACTGAAGCTTTCTTT; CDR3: CASSEGRVMNTEAFF
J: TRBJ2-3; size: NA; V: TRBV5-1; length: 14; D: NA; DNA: TGCGCCAGCAGCCCCCCAACCGCCACAGATACGCAGTATTTT; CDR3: CASSPPTATDTQYF
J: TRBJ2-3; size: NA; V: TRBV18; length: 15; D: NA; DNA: TGTGCCAGCTCACCACGGCAGCTTAGCACAGATACGCAGTATTTT; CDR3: CASSPRQLSTDTQYF
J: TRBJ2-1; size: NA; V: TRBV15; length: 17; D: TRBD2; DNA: TGTGCCACCAGCAGAGATTACAGCGGGGGGGTCTACAATGAGCAGTTCTTC; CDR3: CATSRDYSGGVYNEQFF
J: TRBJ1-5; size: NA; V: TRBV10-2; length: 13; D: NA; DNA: TGCGCCAGCAGTGGTGTTAGCAATCAGCCCCAGCATTTT; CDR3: CASSGVSNQPQHF
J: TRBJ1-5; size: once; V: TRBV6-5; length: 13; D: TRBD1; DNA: TGTGCCAGCAGTTTGGACAGGGAACAGCCCCAGCATTTT; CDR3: CASSLDREQPQHF
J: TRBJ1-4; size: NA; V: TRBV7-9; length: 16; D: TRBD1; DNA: TGTGCCAGCAGCTTGCCGGGGGGACAGCTAAGGGAAAAACTGTTTTTT; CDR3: CASSLPGGQLREKLFF
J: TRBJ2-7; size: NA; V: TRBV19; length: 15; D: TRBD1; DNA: TGTGCCAGTAGTATAGGGCCAGGGGGCACCTACGAGCAGTACTTC; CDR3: CASSIGPGGTYEQYF
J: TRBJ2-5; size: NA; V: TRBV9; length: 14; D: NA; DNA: TGTGCCAGCAGCGTAGACTACTATCAAGAGACCCAGTACTTC; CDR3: CASSVDYYQETQYF
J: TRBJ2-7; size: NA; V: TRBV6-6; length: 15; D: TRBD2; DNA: TGTGCCAGCAGGAAGACTAGCGGGGGCTCCTACGAGCAGTACTTC; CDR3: CASRKTSGGSYEQYF
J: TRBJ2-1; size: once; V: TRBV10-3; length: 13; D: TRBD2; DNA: TGTGCCATCAGGCTAGCGGGATACAGTGAGCAGTTCTTC; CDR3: CAIRLAGYSEQFF
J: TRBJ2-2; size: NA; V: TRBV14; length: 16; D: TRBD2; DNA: TGTGCCAGCAGCCGAACTACTAGCGGCGGCACCGGGGAGCTGTTTTTT; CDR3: CASSRTTSGGTGELFF
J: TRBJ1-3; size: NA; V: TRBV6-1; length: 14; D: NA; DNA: TGTGCCAGCATTCCACGTGGCTCTGGAAACACCATATATTTT; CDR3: CASIPRGSGNTIYF
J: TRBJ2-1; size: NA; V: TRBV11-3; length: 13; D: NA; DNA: TGTGCCAGCAGGTTGGGGGGCGGCAATGAGCAGTTCTTC; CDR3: CASRLGGGNEQFF
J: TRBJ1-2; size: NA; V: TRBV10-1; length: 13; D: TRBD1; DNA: TGCGCCAGCAGCCGGACAGGGGGCTATGGCTACACCTTC; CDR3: CASSRTGGYGYTF
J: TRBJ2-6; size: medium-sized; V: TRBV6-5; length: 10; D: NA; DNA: TGTGCCACTCTGACCAACGTCCTGACTTTC; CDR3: CATLTNVLTF
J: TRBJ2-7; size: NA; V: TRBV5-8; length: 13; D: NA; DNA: TGTGCCAGCAGCTTGGATGTGGAGGGCGGGCAGTACTTC; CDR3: CASSLDVEGGQYF
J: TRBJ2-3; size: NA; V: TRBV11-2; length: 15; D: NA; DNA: TGTGCCAGCGGCGGTGGGCGGGGGCCCCTGGATACGCAGTATTTT; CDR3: CASGGGRGPLDTQYF
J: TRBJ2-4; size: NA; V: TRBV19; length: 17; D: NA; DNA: TGTGCCAGTACGAAAGACAAGTGGGGTTTCGCCAAAAACATTCAGTACTTC; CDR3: CASTKDKWGFAKNIQYF
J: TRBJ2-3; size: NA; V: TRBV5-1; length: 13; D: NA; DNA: TGCGCCAGCAGCTTGGAGGTCGCAGATACGCAGTATTTT; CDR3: CASSLEVADTQYF